This T cell receptor (beta chain) originates from a study of T-cell memory formation after mild COVID-19 (dated by TCRdb to the early 2020s). Some background on the complete study: TCR sequence clusters from the two donors were largely donor specific. The cohort comprised two young, previously healthy adult volunteers, one female and one male. In a couple of donors, T-cell clones that expanded and contracted after mild COVID-19 were tracked by sequencing TCRalpha and TCRbeta repertoires over time.

The table lists this clonotype with a few counts. The antigen this receptor binds is unknown. Base quality data are lacking; no much larger clone is found one base away. Study-wide findings and limitations: The study included only a couple of mild cases, and larger cohorts that include severe cases with pre-infection samples were judged to be necessary. Contracting CD4+ clones were found mainly in CM and EM memory subsets, while CD8+ clones were enriched in EMRA. The detection of some responding clones in pre-infection memory suggests that pre-existing cross-reactive memory T cells joined the SARS-CoV-2 response. Clones contracting from day 15 to 85 had balanced CD4/CD8 phenotypes, while a second wave expanding from day 15 to 37 was biased towards CD4+. SARS-CoV-2 specificity of the second-wave clones peaking on day 37 was not confirmed.

Sequencing was performed on an Illumina NovaSeq 6000. Using 5'RACE with constant-segment primers, TCRalpha and TCRbeta cDNA libraries were constructed, with sample barcodes and unique molecular identifiers added in the process. RNA was extracted from every sample with Trizol reagent. Library amplification was performed in two PCR steps, and a second sample barcode and Illumina TruSeq adapters were introduced in the second step. Sequencing of libraries was performed on an Illumina NovaSeq with 2 x 150 bp paired-end reads. Under the source paper's analysis protocol: With migec v1.2.7, reads were demultiplexed and then collapsed into UMI-guided consensus sequences. With mixcr v2.1.11, UMI consensuses were aligned to TRA and TRB V and J templates and assembled into clonotypes. A clonotype was counted as expanded or contracted only if both edgeR and NoisET called the change significant, with noise models trained on biological replicates. For edgeR calls, the cutoffs were a false discovery rate-adjusted p below 0.01 and a log2 fold-change threshold of 1. PCA with hierarchical clustering of max-normalized trajectories of the 1000 most abundant clonotypes was used as exploratory dynamics analysis. Separately sequenced CD4+ and CD8+ repertoires were used to assign the CD4 or CD8 phenotype of responding clones. Using fastp at Q25 and MiXCR, TCRdb reprocessed the public reads and kept productive beta chains. Rows matching on CDR3 protein sequence are summarized as one entry with the most common DNA and genes. TCRdb, not the original authors, processed these V and J calls. This sample has fewer than 250,000 distinct CDR3 sequences in its table, and 15% of those were observed once. The biggest ten clones account for 2.1% of the sample.

PBMCs were isolated by Ficoll-Paque density gradient centrifugation. The CDR3 measures 15 amino acids from cysteine to phenylalanine. The DNA shown is the 45-base CDR3, in frame from base 1. The trim is 5 bases for V and 1 base for J, with a gap of 11 bases between the germline ends. For CDR1 and CDR2, the germline V gene (reference sequence) lists MNHEY and SMNVEV. The chain is assembled from TRBV27 and TRBJ2-2; the D gene identity is not certain. Sequencing was performed on PBMCs or a T cell subset sorted from them (not recorded which). This sequence was found in an adult woman who had mild COVID-19 (a few samples of this study predate the infection). The sample titles of this study are shuffled in the database, so cell type and time point are left out; the donor was told from shared clones. The DNA reads as follows: TGTGCCAGCAGTCACCGACTTCAGAACACCGGGGAGCTGTTTTTT. This sequence encodes CASSHRLQNTGELFF.